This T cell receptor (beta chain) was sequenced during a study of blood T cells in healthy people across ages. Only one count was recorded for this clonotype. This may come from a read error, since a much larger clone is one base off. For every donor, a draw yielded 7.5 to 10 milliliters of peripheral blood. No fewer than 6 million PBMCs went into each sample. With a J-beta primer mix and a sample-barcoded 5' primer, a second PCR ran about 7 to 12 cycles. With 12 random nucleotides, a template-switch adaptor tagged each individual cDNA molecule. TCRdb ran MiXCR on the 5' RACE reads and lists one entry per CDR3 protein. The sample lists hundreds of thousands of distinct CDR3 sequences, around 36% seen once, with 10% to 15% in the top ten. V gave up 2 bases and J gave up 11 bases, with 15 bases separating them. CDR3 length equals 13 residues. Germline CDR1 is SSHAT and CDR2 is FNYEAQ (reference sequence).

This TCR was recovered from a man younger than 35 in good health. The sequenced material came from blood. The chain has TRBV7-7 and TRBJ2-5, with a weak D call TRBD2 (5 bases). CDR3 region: CASSLPGSNEQYF. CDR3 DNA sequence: TGTGCCAGCAGCTTACCTGGGAGCAATGAGCAGTACTTC.